The rows below give T cell receptor beta chains drawn from one sample of a study of post-analysis software for immune sequencing data. TCRdb called the PCR reads again in MiXCR, with one record for every CDR3 protein. The table lists 750,000 to 950,000 distinct CDR3 sequences, about 45% of them singletons. Source material: blood. The receptor source for this set is a girl under 18 with multiple sclerosis. The CDR3 runs from the conserved cysteine through the conserved F or W. A D gene is named only where the DNA matches it firmly. Only some rows state a clone size, as once, few, many or a class for expanded clones.

TRBV20-1	TRBJ1-2	-	12	-	CSAGTELSGCTF	TGCAGCGCCGGGACCGAGCTTTCGGGCTGCACCTTC
TRBV7-9	TRBJ2-1	few	14	TRBD2	CASSQAGAHNEQFF	TGTGCCAGCAGCCAGGCGGGAGCCCACAATGAGCAGTTCTTC
TRBV7-2	TRBJ1-1	few	17	TRBD1	CASSTPRQGLRNTEAFF	TGTGCCAGCAGCACACCTAGACAGGGGCTGCGGAACACTGAAGCTTTCTTT
TRBV11-2	TRBJ2-3	-	17	-	CASSLEGRGGRTDTQYF	TGTGCCAGCAGCTTAGAGGGGCGAGGAGGGCGCACAGATACGCAGTATTTT
TRBV11-2	TRBJ2-7	few	16	TRBD2	CASSLDLRGTSGEQYF	TGTGCCAGCAGCTTAGACCTCAGGGGGACTAGCGGCGAGCAGTACTTC
TRBV7-8	TRBJ1-2	-	16	TRBD1	CASSLPPDRDHYGYTF	TGTGCCAGCAGCTTGCCCCCGGACAGGGACCACTATGGCTACACCTTC
TRBV29-1	TRBJ2-3	few	14	TRBD2	CSAGTSGNSDTQYF	TGCAGCGCTGGGACTAGCGGGAACTCAGATACGCAGTATTTT
TRBV12-3/TRBV12-4	TRBJ2-1	once	17	TRBD2	CASSIPSGRPLGNEQFF	TGTGCCAGCAGTATCCCCAGCGGGAGGCCCTTGGGGAATGAGCAGTTCTTC
TRBV20-1	TRBJ2-1	-	15	-	CSARGVLAVGNEQFF	TGCAGTGCTAGAGGGGTCTTGGCGGTGGGGAATGAGCAGTTCTTC
TRBV14	TRBJ2-6	-	18	-	CASSRSGSISSGANVLTF	TGTGCCAGCAGCCGGTCGGGGAGCATCTCTTCTGGGGCCAACGTCCTGACTTTC
TRBV12-3/TRBV12-4	TRBJ1-2	-	12	-	CASSTVQGYNTF	TGTGCCAGCAGCACCGTCCAGGGATATAACACCTTC
TRBV5-1	TRBJ2-5	-	15	TRBD2	CASSRVAGAQETQYF	TGCGCCAGCAGCCGGGTAGCGGGGGCCCAAGAGACCCAGTACTTC
TRBV12-3/TRBV12-4	TRBJ2-1	-	13	-	CASSSWTYNEQFF	TGTGCCAGCAGTTCTTGGACCTACAATGAGCAGTTCTTC
TRBV12-3/TRBV12-4	TRBJ2-6	-	15	-	CASSQPNSGANVLTF	TGTGCCAGCAGCCAACCTAACTCTGGGGCCAACGTCCTGACTTTC
TRBV7-9	TRBJ1-1	-	16	-	CASSLGKSTLNTAAFF	TGTGCCAGCAGCTTAGGGAAGTCGACACTGAACACTGCAGCTTTCTTT
TRBV7-9	TRBJ2-5	-	16	-	CASSPPTGGPWETQYF	TGTGCCAGCAGCCCCCCCACGGGGGGCCCTTGGGAGACCCAGTACTTC
TRBV19	TRBJ1-1	-	14	-	CASSLGRLGTEAFF	TGTGCCAGTAGTCTCGGCAGGTTGGGGACTGAAGCTTTCTTT
TRBV28	TRBJ2-7	-	12	-	CAVWDGSYEQYF	TGTGCCGTCTGGGACGGGAGCTACGAGCAGTACTTC
TRBV29-1	TRBJ2-7	few	14	TRBD2	CSVRTSGASYEQYF	TGCAGCGTTAGGACTAGCGGTGCCTCCTACGAGCAGTACTTC
TRBV27	TRBJ2-7	-	13	-	CASSWGEPYEQYF	TGTGCCAGCAGTTGGGGAGAACCCTACGAGCAGTACTTC
TRBV7-9	TRBJ2-7	-	14	TRBD1	CASSQTTGRNEQYF	TGTGCCAGCAGCCAGACGACAGGGCGGAACGAGCAGTACTTC
TRBV28	TRBJ2-1	-	15	TRBD1	CASTSTGDRDNEQFF	TGTGCCAGCACCTCCACCGGGGACAGGGACAATGAGCAGTTCTTC
TRBV20-1	TRBJ1-2	few	13	-	CSVIRQTLYGYTF	TGCAGTGTTATAAGACAGACCCTCTATGGCTACACCTTC
TRBV6-1	TRBJ2-7	-	19	TRBD2	CASSEAAGTSGRAVNEQYF	TGTGCCAGCAGTGAAGCAGCCGGGACTAGCGGGAGGGCCGTGAACGAGCAGTACTTC
TRBV12-3/TRBV12-4	TRBJ2-3	-	18	-	CASSFPRFDRMSTDTQYF	TGTGCCAGCAGTTTCCCGCGCTTTGACAGGATGAGCACAGATACGCAGTATTTT
TRBV20-1	TRBJ2-7	-	15	TRBD2	CSATMSGTSSYEQYF	TGCAGTGCTACCATGAGCGGGACCAGCTCCTACGAGCAGTACTTC
TRBV10-3	TRBJ2-5	-	17	TRBD2	CAISEKGAGQGKETQYF	TGTGCCATCAGTGAGAAGGGAGCGGGGCAGGGAAAAGAGACCCAGTACTTC
TRBV20-1	TRBJ2-5	-	12	TRBD1	CSANRGRETQYF	TGCAGTGCTAACAGGGGGCGGGAGACCCAGTACTTC
TRBV6-1	TRBJ2-4	-	14	-	CAIREALAKNIQYF	TGTGCCATCAGGGAGGCCTTAGCCAAAAACATTCAGTACTTC
TRBV20-1	TRBJ1-1	-	13	-	CSARGAGLAEAFF	TGCAGTGCTAGAGGGGCAGGGTTGGCTGAAGCTTTCTTT
TRBV12-3/TRBV12-4	TRBJ1-1	few	14	TRBD1	CASSFGQGGTEAFF	TGTGCCAGCAGTTTCGGGCAGGGGGGAACTGAAGCTTTCTTT
TRBV7-9	TRBJ2-2	-	15	-	CASSSGTVNTGELFF	TGTGCCAGCAGCTCAGGGACCGTTAACACCGGGGAGCTGTTTTTT
TRBV4-3	TRBJ2-2	-	16	TRBD2	CASSLTSGEDTGELFF	TGCGCCAGCAGCCTCACTAGCGGAGAGGACACCGGGGAGCTGTTTTTT
TRBV12-3/TRBV12-4	TRBJ1-1	-	17	-	CASSPIVWAGIDTEAFF	TGTGCCAGCAGCCCTATCGTTTGGGCAGGGATAGACACTGAAGCTTTCTTT
TRBV11-2	TRBJ2-5	-	15	TRBD2	CASSSTGRAFGEQYF	TGTGCCAGCAGCTCTACCGGGAGGGCCTTTGGGGAGCAGTACTTC
TRBV7-2	TRBJ2-3	-	14	-	CASSWDSITDTQYF	TGTGCCAGCAGCTGGGATTCTATCACAGATACGCAGTATTTT
TRBV28	TRBJ2-7	-	14	TRBD1	CASSRTGLPYEQYF	TGTGCCAGCAGTAGGACAGGTTTACCCTACGAGCAGTACTTC
TRBV29-1	TRBJ2-2	-	15	TRBD2	CSVNLAGGPTGELFF	TGCAGCGTTAACCTAGCGGGAGGGCCGACCGGGGAGCTGTTTTTT
TRBV15	TRBJ2-1	few	15	TRBD1	CATSPDRGSYNEQFF	TGTGCCACCAGCCCGGACAGGGGATCCTACAATGAGCAGTTCTTC
TRBV7-2	TRBJ2-1	-	16	TRBD2	CASSSAGGLSYGEQFF	TGTGCCAGCAGCTCAGCGGGGGGCCTGTCATACGGTGAGCAGTTCTTC
TRBV6-5	TRBJ1-2	-	13	TRBD1	CASRYRGRDGYTF	TGTGCCAGCAGATACAGGGGTCGGGATGGCTACACCTTC
TRBV20-1	TRBJ2-5	many	11	-	CSARGPETQYF	TGCAGTGCTAGAGGTCCAGAGACCCAGTACTTC
TRBV7-2	TRBJ2-1	few	14	-	CASSLGALLSEQFF	TGTGCCAGCAGCTTGGGGGCCCTTTTATCTGAGCAGTTCTTC
TRBV5-1	TRBJ2-3	many	14	TRBD2	CASSSGTRADTQYF	TGCGCCAGCAGCTCCGGGACTAGAGCAGATACGCAGTATTTT
TRBV7-9	TRBJ2-1	-	13	TRBD2	CASSTGTSIEQFF	TGTGCCAGCAGCACCGGGACTAGCATTGAGCAGTTCTTC
TRBV13	TRBJ2-7	few	12	-	CASSGGRGEQYF	TGTGCCAGCAGCGGCGGAAGGGGCGAGCAGTACTTC
TRBV28	TRBJ2-7	few	14	TRBD1	CASRPPGQTYEQYF	TGTGCCAGCAGGCCTCCGGGACAGACCTACGAGCAGTACTTC
TRBV11-2	TRBJ2-7	few	16	TRBD2	CASSSLTSGRSYEQYF	TGTGCCAGCAGCTCCCTAACTAGCGGGAGGTCCTACGAGCAGTACTTC
TRBV5-1	TRBJ1-1	once	13	-	CASRDRMNTEAFF	TGCGCCAGCCGGGATCGGATGAACACTGAAGCTTTCTTT
TRBV28	TRBJ2-6	few	16	TRBD1	CASSERTGSGANVLTF	TGTGCCAGCAGTGAAAGGACAGGCTCTGGGGCCAACGTCCTGACTTTC
TRBV28	TRBJ2-7	-	14	-	CASSFQDGSYEQYF	TGTGCCAGCAGTTTTCAGGACGGATCTTACGAGCAGTACTTC
TRBV28	TRBJ2-7	-	14	TRBD1	CASNMGQGFDEQYF	TGTGCCAGCAACATGGGACAGGGTTTTGACGAGCAGTACTTC